This T cell receptor beta chain was recorded in a study of T cells after yellow fever vaccination. MiXCR, run by TCRdb on the 5' RACE reads, gives a single entry per CDR3 protein. Here the sample spans 300,000 or so distinct CDR3 sequences, about an eighth being singletons. V gave up 2 bases and J gave up 4 bases; unmatched junction bases: 7. In germline, CDR1 is SGHAT, CDR2 FQNNGV. The CDR3 sequence is 18 residues long. Sequenced here: CD4+ T cells sorted from PBMCs, sampled 45 days after the yellow fever booster vaccination. This sequence was found in a man aged 25 to 40 who received the YFV17D yellow fever vaccine. V gene TRBV11-2 combines with J gene TRBJ2-3, with 15 bases aligning to TRBD2. CDR3 sequence: CASSLSGRTSGRADTQYF. DNA of the CDR3: TGTGCCAGCAGCTTAAGTGGTCGGACTAGCGGGAGGGCAGATACGCAGTATTTT.